This TCR beta chain was observed in a study of T cell responses to AZD1222 COVID-19 vaccine. Sequencing was performed with immunoSEQ multiplex PCR; in TCRdb, only in-frame clones are kept and a portion is missing. The sample lists 130,000 or so clones, 80% to 95% seen once, with around 0.85% in the top ten. Study-level points and caveats: Repertoires were sampled only after the peak T cell response.

A remark on this clone: Its antigen is undetermined.

Looked up from germline, CDR1 is LNHNV and CDR2 is YYDKDF (reference sequence). The CDR3 is 14 amino acids. The V end was cut by 1 base, the J end by 5 bases, with 6 bases between. The material sequenced was peripheral blood, taken on day 0 of MenACWY control vaccination. The V and J genes are TRBV15 and TRBJ1-6, with D maybe TRBD1 (6 bases). The TCR comes from an adult in good health. The CDR3 here is CATSRGTDNSPLHF. CDR3 nucleotide sequence: TGTGCCACCAGCAGAGGGACAGATAATTCACCCCTCCACTTT.